These 7 T cell receptor beta chains share one sample of origin, sequenced in a study of T cell clones after liver transplantation. Libraries were prepared by immunoSEQ multiplex PCR; TCRdb keeps only in-frame clonotypes and omits some of them. The repertoire holds about 76,000 clones, approximately 82% seen once, with 2.5% to 3.5% in the top ten. Sequenced material: CD4+ T cells from blood, taken at the 22-month timepoint. These receptors were taken from a human patient who received a liver transplant. The T cells may come from the graft donor.

This sequence joins TRBV5-4 and TRBJ2-3; TRBD1 agrees at 9 bases. The germline V gene encodes CDR1 SGHNT and CDR2 YYREEE (reference sequence). V trimming: 0 bases; J trimming: 3 bases; junction bases outside the gene matches: 8. This CDR3 contains 17 residues. In DNA, the CDR3 is TGTGCCAGCAGCTTGGGAGTAGGGGACAGGGTAACAGATACGCAGTATTTT. Its protein product is CASSLGVGDRVTDTQYF.

The V gene is TRBV7-2, the J gene TRBJ2-3; a possible D gene is TRBD2 (6 bases). V lost 5 bases, J lost 2 bases, and 14 bases lay in between. The germline V gene encodes CDR1 SGHTA and CDR2 FQGNSA. The CDR3 runs 15 residues. CDR3 sequence reads: CASSTGLSITDTQYF. DNA for the CDR3: TGTGCCAGCAGCACAGGACTATCAATCACAGATACGCAGTATTTT.

The chain uses TRBV4-1 and TRBJ2-2; 11 bases fit TRBD2. CDR3 length equals 17 residues. With V trimmed by 6 bases and J by 0 bases, 6 bases remained unmatched. Germline V lookup: CDR1 MGHRA, CDR2 YSYEKL. The CDR3 spells CASSPGTSGTNTGELFF. CDR3 DNA sequence: TGCGCCAGCAGTCCCGGGACTAGCGGTACGAACACCGGGGAGCTGTTTTTT.

This clone was seen just once. The CDR3 DNA is TGTGCCAGCAGTGAAGAAGGACAGCCAAATCAGCCCCAGCATTTT. This codes for CASSEEGQPNQPQHF. V gene TRBV2 combines with J gene TRBJ1-5, with D possibly matching TRBD1 (6 bases). Trimming removed 1 base at V and 4 bases at J, with 11 bases between. The CDR3 length is 15 residues. Germline assignment: CDR1 SNHLY and CDR2 FYNNEI.

This sequence joins TRBV19 and TRBJ1-2; 9 nucleotides match TRBD1. The CDR3 consists of 14 residues. V shed 5 bases and J 10 bases; nucleotides not matched to a gene: 11. Germline assignment: CDR1 LNHDA and CDR2 SQIVND (reference sequence). This CDR3 is CASSPTGQGNFYTF. In nucleotides, the CDR3 is TGTGCCAGTAGTCCGACGGGACAGGGTAATTTCTACACCTTC.

This sequence joins TRBV7-2 and TRBJ2-7, with 8 nucleotides matching TRBD2. This CDR3 comprises 14 residues. J gave up 5 bases and V 2 bases, and 5 bases lay outside the gene matches. Germline V gives CDR1 SGHTA, CDR2 FQGNSA. The chain's CDR3 is CASSLQRGGHEQYF. Written as DNA, the CDR3 is TGTGCCAGCAGCTTACAACGGGGGGGCCACGAGCAGTACTTC.

The rearrangement joins TRBV7-9 to TRBJ2-7; D remains unclear. The CDR3 is made up of 13 amino acids. Trimming removed 5 bases at V and 5 bases at J, with 13 bases between. Looked up from germline, CDR1 is SEHNR and CDR2 is FQNEAQ (reference sequence). The CDR3 DNA sequence: TGTGCCAGCAGCCGCGAGTACGAGCACGAGCAGTACTTC. Protein sequence: CASSREYEHEQYF.